The sample holds a few counts of the clone carrying this TCR beta chain. These data belong to a study of blood T cell repertoires in COVID-19. Study information: Researchers got acute and convalescent COVID-19 samples from the United States, Italy and Spain. PBMCs, B-cell-depleted T cells, or T cells provided the cDNA or gDNA that made up the material.

In the authors' methods: Reference gene primer amplification yielded estimated nucleated cell counts. Using immunoSEQ multiplex PCR, the repertoire was profiled, and TCRdb retains in-frame clones only, with some absent. The V and J calls and clone size are taken from that table; D and trimming were inferred from the DNA. The profile shows about 200,000 clones, approximately 85% of them singletons. The CDR3 length is 15 residues. Trimming pared 4 bases from V and 8 bases from J, leaving 18 bases between. Germline lookup yields CDR1 SGHTA and CDR2 FQGNSA. The chain uses TRBV7-2 and TRBJ2-1, with a possible D match to TRBD2 (7 bases). This receptor was taken from a woman aged 80 or over with acute or convalescent COVID-19. Sequencing was carried out using peripheral blood. The CDR3 nucleotides read TGTGCCAGCAGCTCAATCAGAGGGGGGGTGCATGAGCAGTTCTTC. This translates into CASSSIRGGVHEQFF.